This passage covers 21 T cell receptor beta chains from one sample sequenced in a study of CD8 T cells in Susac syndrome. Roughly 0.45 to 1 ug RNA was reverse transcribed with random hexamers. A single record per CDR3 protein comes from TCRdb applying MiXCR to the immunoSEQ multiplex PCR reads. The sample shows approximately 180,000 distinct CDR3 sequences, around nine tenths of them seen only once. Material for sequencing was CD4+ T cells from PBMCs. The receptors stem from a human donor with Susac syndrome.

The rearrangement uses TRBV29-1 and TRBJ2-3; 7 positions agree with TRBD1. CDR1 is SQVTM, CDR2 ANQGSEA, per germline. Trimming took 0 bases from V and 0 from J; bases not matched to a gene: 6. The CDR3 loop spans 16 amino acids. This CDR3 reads CSVEDMTGTSTDTQYF. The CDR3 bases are TGCAGCGTTGAAGATATGACAGGGACAAGCACAGATACGCAGTATTTT.

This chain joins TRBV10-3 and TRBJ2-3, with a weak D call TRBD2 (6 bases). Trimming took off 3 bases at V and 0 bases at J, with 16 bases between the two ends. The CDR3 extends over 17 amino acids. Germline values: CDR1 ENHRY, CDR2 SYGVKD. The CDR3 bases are TGTGCCATCAGTGAACAAGTTGCGGGGCTAAGCACAGATACGCAGTATTTT. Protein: CAISEQVAGLSTDTQYF.

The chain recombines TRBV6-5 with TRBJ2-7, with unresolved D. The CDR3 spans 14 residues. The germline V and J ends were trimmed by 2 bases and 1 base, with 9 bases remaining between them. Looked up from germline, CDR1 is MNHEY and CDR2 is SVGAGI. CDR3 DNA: TGTGCCAGCAGTTACGGCAGAGAGTCCTACGAGCAGTACTTC. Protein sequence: CASSYGRESYEQYF.

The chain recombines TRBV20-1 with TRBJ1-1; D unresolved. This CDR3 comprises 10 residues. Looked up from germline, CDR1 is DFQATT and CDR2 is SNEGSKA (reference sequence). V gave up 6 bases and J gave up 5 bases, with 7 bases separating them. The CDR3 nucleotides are TGCAGTGCGGTGGGTACTGAAGCTTTCTTT. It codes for CSAVGTEAFF.

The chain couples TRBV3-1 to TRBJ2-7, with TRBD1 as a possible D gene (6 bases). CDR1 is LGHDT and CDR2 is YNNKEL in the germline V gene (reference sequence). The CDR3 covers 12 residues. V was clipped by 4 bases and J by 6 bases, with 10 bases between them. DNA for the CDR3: TGTGCCAGCAGCCTAGGGGGTGGCGAGCAGTACTTC. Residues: CASSLGGGEQYF.

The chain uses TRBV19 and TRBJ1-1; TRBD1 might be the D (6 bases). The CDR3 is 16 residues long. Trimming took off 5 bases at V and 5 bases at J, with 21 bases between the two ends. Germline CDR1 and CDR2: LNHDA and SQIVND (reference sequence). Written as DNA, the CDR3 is TGTGCCAGTAGTGATTTCCTGGGGGCCGGGGGGACTGAAGCTTTCTTT. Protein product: CASSDFLGAGGTEAFF.

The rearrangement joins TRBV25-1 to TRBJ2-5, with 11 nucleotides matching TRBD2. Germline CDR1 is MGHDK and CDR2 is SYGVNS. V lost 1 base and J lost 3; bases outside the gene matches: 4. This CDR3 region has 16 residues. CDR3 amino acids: CASSELNSGREETQYF. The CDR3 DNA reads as TGTGCCAGCAGTGAATTAAATAGCGGGAGGGAAGAGACCCAGTACTTC.

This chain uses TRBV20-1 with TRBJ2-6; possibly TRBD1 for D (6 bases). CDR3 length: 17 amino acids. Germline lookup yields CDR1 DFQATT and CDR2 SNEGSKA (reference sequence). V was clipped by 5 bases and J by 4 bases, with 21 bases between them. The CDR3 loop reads CSASRDTGFIGANVLTF. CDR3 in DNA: TGCAGTGCTTCCCGGGACACCGGTTTTATAGGGGCCAACGTCCTGACTTTC.

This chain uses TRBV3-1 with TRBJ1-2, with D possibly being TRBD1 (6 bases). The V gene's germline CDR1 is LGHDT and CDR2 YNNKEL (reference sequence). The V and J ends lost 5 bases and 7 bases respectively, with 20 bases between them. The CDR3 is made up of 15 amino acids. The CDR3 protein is CASSNRGFGGSGYTF. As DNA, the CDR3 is TGTGCCAGCAGCAATCGAGGGTTCGGGGGCAGTGGCTACACCTTC.

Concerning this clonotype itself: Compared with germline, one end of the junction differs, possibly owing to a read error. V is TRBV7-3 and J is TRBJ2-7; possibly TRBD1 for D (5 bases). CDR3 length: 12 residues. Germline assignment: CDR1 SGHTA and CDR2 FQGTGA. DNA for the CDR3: TGTGCCAGCAGCGTAACAGGCTACGAGCAGTACTTC. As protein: CASSVTGYEQYF.

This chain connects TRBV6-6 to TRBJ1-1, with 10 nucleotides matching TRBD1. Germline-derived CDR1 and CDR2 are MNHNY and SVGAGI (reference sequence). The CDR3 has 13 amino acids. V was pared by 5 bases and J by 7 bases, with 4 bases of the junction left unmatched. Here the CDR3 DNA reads TGTGCCAGCAGTAGGGACAGGGGTGGTGAAGCTTTCTTT. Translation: CASSRDRGGEAFF.

CDR3 in amino acids: CASSGTGVSYEQYF. As DNA, the CDR3 is TGTGCCAGCAGTGGGACAGGGGTCTCCTACGAGCAGTACTTC. V gene TRBV28 combines with J gene TRBJ2-7; 10 positions agree with TRBD1. CDR1 is MDHEN, CDR2 SYDVKM, per germline. CDR3 length equals 14 residues. The V segment lost 5 bases and the J segment 0 bases; nucleotides outside the gene matches: 1.

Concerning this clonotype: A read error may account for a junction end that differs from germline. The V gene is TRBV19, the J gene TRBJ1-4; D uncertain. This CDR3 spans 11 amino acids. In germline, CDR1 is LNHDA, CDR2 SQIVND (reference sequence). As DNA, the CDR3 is TGTGCCAGTAGTATCCCCCGAGAAGGAGATTTT. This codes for CASSIPREGDF. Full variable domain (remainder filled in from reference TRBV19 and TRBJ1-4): DGGITQSPKYLFRKEGQNVTLSCEQNLNHDAMYWYRQDPGQGLRLIYYSQIVNDFQKGDIAEGYSVSREKKESFPLTVTSAQKNPTAFYLCASSIPREGDFGSGTQLSVL.

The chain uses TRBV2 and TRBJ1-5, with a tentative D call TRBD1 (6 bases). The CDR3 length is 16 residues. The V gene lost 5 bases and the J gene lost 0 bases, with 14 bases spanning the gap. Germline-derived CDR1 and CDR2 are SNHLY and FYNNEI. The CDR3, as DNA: TGTGCCAGCAGTCCTTTCTCAGGGGATAGCAATCAGCCCCAGCATTTT. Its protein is CASSPFSGDSNQPQHF. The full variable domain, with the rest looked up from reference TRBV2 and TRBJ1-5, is EPEVTQTPSHQVTQMGQEVILRCVPISNHLYFYWYRQILGQKVEFLVSFYNNEISEKSEIFDDQFSVERPDGSNFTLKIRSTKLEDSAMYFCASSPFSGDSNQPQHFGDGTRLSIL.

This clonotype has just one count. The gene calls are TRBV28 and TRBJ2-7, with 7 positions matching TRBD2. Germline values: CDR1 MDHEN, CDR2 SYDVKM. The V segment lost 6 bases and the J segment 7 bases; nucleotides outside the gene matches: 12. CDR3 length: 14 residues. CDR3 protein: CASSFDTGRGEQYF. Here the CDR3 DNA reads TGTGCCAGCAGCTTCGACACGGGGCGGGGGGAGCAGTACTTC.

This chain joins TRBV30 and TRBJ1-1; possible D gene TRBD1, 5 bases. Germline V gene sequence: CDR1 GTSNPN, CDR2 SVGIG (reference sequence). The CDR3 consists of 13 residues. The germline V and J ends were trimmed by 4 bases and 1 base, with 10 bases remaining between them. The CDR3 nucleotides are TGTGCCTGGACCAGACAGTCGAACACTGAAGCTTTCTTT. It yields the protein CAWTRQSNTEAFF.

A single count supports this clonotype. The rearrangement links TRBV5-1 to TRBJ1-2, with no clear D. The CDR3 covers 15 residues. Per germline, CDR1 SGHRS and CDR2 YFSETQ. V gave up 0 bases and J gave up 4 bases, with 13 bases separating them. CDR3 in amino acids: CASSLDPIASYGYTF. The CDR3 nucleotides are TGCGCCAGCAGCTTGGACCCCATAGCCAGCTATGGCTACACCTTC. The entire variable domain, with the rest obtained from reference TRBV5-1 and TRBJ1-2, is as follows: KAGVTQTPRYLIKTRGQQVTLSCSPISGHRSVSWYQQTPGQGLQFLFEYFSETQRNKGNFPGRFSGRQFSNSRSEMNVSTLELGDSALYLCASSLDPIASYGYTFGSGTRLTVV.

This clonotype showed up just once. The CDR3: CASSPGQSLAKNIQYF. The CDR3 nucleotides read TGCGCCAGCAGCCCCGGACAGAGTCTAGCCAAAAACATTCAGTACTTC. The chain has TRBV5-1 and TRBJ2-4, with a weak D call TRBD1 (6 bases). V lost 4 bases, J lost 0 bases, and 14 bases lay in between. In germline, CDR1 is SGHRS, CDR2 YFSETQ. The CDR3 contains 16 residues. Looking up the rest from reference TRBV5-1 and TRBJ2-4 gives the full variable domain: KAGVTQTPRYLIKTRGQQVTLSCSPISGHRSVSWYQQTPGQGLQFLFEYFSETQRNKGNFPGRFSGRQFSNSRSEMNVSTLELGDSALYLCASSPGQSLAKNIQYFGAGTRLSVL.

CDR3 sequence: CSVAGRFTYEQYF. The CDR3 coding sequence is TGCAGCGTTGCAGGCCGATTCACCTACGAGCAGTACTTC. The chain employs TRBV29-1 and TRBJ2-7, with D hard to call. Per germline, CDR1 SQVTM and CDR2 ANQGSEA. V gave up 4 bases and J gave up 2 bases, with 12 bases separating them. The CDR3 totals 13 residues.

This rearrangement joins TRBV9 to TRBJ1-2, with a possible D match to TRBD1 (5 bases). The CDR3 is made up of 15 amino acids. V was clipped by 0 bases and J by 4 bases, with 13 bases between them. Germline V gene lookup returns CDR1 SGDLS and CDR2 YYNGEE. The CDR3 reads CASSVDPGLSYGYTF. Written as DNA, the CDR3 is TGTGCCAGCAGCGTAGACCCGGGGCTGAGCTATGGCTACACCTTC.

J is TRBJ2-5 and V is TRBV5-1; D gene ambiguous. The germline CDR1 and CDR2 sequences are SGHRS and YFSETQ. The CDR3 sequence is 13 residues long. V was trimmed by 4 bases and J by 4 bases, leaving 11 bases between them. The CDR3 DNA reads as TGCGCCAGCAGCCCCTTCGACGGAGAGACCCAGTACTTC. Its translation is CASSPFDGETQYF.